One T cell receptor (beta chain) is described in this entry. Produced via immunoSEQ multiplex PCR; TCRdb's table is partial and in-frame only. The sample contains approximately 97,000 clones, around 85% of which appear only once. The data are from a study of control samples from healthy donors and cancer patients. The CDR3 runs 15 residues. With 1 base removed from V and 3 bases from J, the gap between germline ends came to 11 bases. Germline CDR1 and CDR2: LNHDA and SQIVND (reference sequence). The receptor was derived from a man younger than 45 in good health. Sequenced material: blood. The chain combines TRBV19 with TRBJ2-3; a possible D gene is TRBD1 (5 bases). DNA for the CDR3: TGTGCCAGTAGTATAGGGGGTCCAGGGACAGATACGCAGTATTTT. Translating gives CASSIGGPGTDTQYF.